This is a list of T cell receptor beta chains from one sample in a study of T cells in Graves' hyperthyroidism and ophthalmopathy. TCRdb reprocessed the multiplex PCR reads via MiXCR and lists one record per CDR3 protein. The table lists over 500,000 distinct CDR3 sequences, 14% of them singletons. Sequencing was done on a sample of blood. The receptors shown here come from a woman in her forties with Graves' hyperthyroidism. The CDR3 runs from the conserved cysteine through the conserved F or W. Each record gives: J gene, clone size, V gene, D gene, CDR3 protein, CDR3 DNA. D genes are given only for firm matches. Size values are once, few and many counts, or a class for expanded clones, and some rows have none.

j_gene: TRBJ2-7
abundance: .
v_gene: TRBV5-1
d_gene: .
CDR3aa: CASSLDTGFYEQYF
CDR3nt: TGCGCCAGCAGCTTGGATACAGGATTCTACGAGCAGTACTTC

j_gene: TRBJ2-2
abundance: few
v_gene: TRBV19
d_gene: TRBD1
CDR3aa: CASSAGQGWAGELFF
CDR3nt: TGTGCCAGTAGTGCGGGACAGGGTTGGGCCGGGGAGCTGTTTTTT

j_gene: TRBJ2-3
abundance: many
v_gene: TRBV28
d_gene: TRBD1
CDR3aa: CASSDRGLEQYF
CDR3nt: TGTGCCAGCAGTGACAGGGGGCTCGAGCAGTATTTT

j_gene: TRBJ2-1
abundance: few
v_gene: TRBV6-5
d_gene: TRBD2
CDR3aa: CASRPLAGGNNEQFF
CDR3nt: TGTGCCAGCAGGCCACTAGCGGGAGGCAACAATGAGCAGTTCTTC

j_gene: TRBJ2-7
abundance: few
v_gene: TRBV5-1
d_gene: TRBD1
CDR3aa: CASSLEPRDRETEQYF
CDR3nt: TGCGCCAGCAGCTTGGAGCCCCGGGACAGAGAGACCGAGCAGTACTTC

j_gene: TRBJ2-5
abundance: many
v_gene: TRBV11-2
d_gene: .
CDR3aa: CASSLVVGFQETQYF
CDR3nt: TGTGCCAGCAGCTTAGTAGTGGGTTTCCAAGAGACCCAGTACTTC

j_gene: TRBJ2-7
abundance: .
v_gene: TRBV9
d_gene: .
CDR3aa: CASSTQAGQSYEQYF
CDR3nt: TGTGCCAGCAGCACCCAAGCTGGACAGAGCTACGAGCAGTACTTC

j_gene: TRBJ1-5
abundance: .
v_gene: TRBV6-1
d_gene: .
CDR3aa: CASSEDGWGYQPQHF
CDR3nt: TGTGCCAGCAGTGAGGACGGGTGGGGTTATCAGCCCCAGCATTTT

j_gene: TRBJ2-2
abundance: .
v_gene: TRBV7-9
d_gene: TRBD1
CDR3aa: CASSLGGQGPARELFF
CDR3nt: TGTGCCAGCAGCTTAGGGGGACAGGGGCCCGCCCGGGAGCTGTTTTTT

j_gene: TRBJ1-5
abundance: many
v_gene: TRBV30
d_gene: TRBD1
CDR3aa: CAWSGQEDQPQHF
CDR3nt: TGTGCCTGGAGCGGACAGGAGGATCAGCCCCAGCATTTT

j_gene: TRBJ2-7
abundance: few
v_gene: TRBV11-2
d_gene: .
CDR3aa: CASTFARTAYEQYF
CDR3nt: TGTGCCAGCACCTTCGCTCGAACGGCCTACGAGCAGTACTTC

j_gene: TRBJ2-3
abundance: once
v_gene: TRBV20-1
d_gene: TRBD2
CDR3aa: CSARLPPLAGSTDTQYF
CDR3nt: TGCAGTGCTAGATTACCTCCGCTAGCGGGCTCCACAGATACGCAGTATTTT

j_gene: TRBJ2-1
abundance: many
v_gene: TRBV30
d_gene: .
CDR3aa: CAWSVQDNEQFF
CDR3nt: TGTGCCTGGAGTGTACAAGACAATGAGCAGTTCTTC

j_gene: TRBJ2-5
abundance: many
v_gene: TRBV20-1
d_gene: .
CDR3aa: CSATPVQETQYF
CDR3nt: TGCAGTGCTACTCCGGTCCAAGAGACCCAGTACTTC

j_gene: TRBJ2-3
abundance: .
v_gene: TRBV12-3/TRBV12-4
d_gene: TRBD2
CDR3aa: CVSSRLTSNTDTQYF
CDR3nt: TGTGTCAGCAGCCGTCTGACTAGCAACACAGATACGCAGTATTTT

j_gene: TRBJ2-1
abundance: few
v_gene: TRBV3-1
d_gene: TRBD2
CDR3aa: CASSRGRATEQFF
CDR3nt: TGTGCCAGCAGCCGCGGGAGGGCCACTGAGCAGTTCTTC

j_gene: TRBJ2-1
abundance: .
v_gene: TRBV28
d_gene: TRBD1
CDR3aa: CASSSGQVYNEQFF
CDR3nt: TGTGCCAGCAGTTCCGGACAGGTTTACAATGAGCAGTTCTTC

j_gene: TRBJ2-5
abundance: few
v_gene: TRBV24-1
d_gene: TRBD1
CDR3aa: CATSDFSRGQETQYF
CDR3nt: TGTGCCACCAGTGATTTTTCCAGGGGGCAGGAGACCCAGTACTTC

j_gene: TRBJ2-3
abundance: many
v_gene: TRBV5-1
d_gene: TRBD1
CDR3aa: CASSSETGSVTDTQYF
CDR3nt: TGCGCCAGCAGTTCCGAGACAGGGTCGGTGACAGATACGCAGTATTTT

j_gene: TRBJ2-1
abundance: many
v_gene: TRBV7-8
d_gene: TRBD2
CDR3aa: CASSFTPGLGSYNEQFF
CDR3nt: TGTGCCAGCAGCTTTACCCCAGGACTAGGGTCCTACAATGAGCAGTTCTTC

j_gene: TRBJ2-1
abundance: .
v_gene: TRBV19
d_gene: .
CDR3aa: CASSIGLTTEQFF
CDR3nt: TGTGCCAGTAGTATAGGTCTAACCACGGAGCAGTTCTTC

j_gene: TRBJ1-5
abundance: few
v_gene: TRBV19
d_gene: .
CDR3aa: CASKGDGGGPQHF
CDR3nt: TGTGCCAGTAAAGGGGACGGGGGCGGGCCCCAGCATTTT

j_gene: TRBJ1-5
abundance: .
v_gene: TRBV6-1
d_gene: .
CDR3aa: CASSGEGHDAGQPQHF
CDR3nt: TGTGCCAGCAGTGGAGAGGGACACGATGCAGGTCAGCCCCAGCATTTT

j_gene: TRBJ2-3
abundance: many
v_gene: TRBV3-1
d_gene: .
CDR3aa: CASSVAGSRTDTQYF
CDR3nt: TGTGCCAGCAGCGTGGCGGGGAGTCGGACAGATACGCAGTATTTT

j_gene: TRBJ2-7
abundance: .
v_gene: TRBV4-1
d_gene: TRBD2
CDR3aa: CASSPPESGDEQYF
CDR3nt: TGCGCCAGCAGCCCTCCCGAGAGCGGGGACGAGCAGTACTTC

j_gene: TRBJ2-7
abundance: many
v_gene: TRBV28
d_gene: .
CDR3aa: CASSPQPSPYEQYF
CDR3nt: TGTGCCAGCAGTCCACAGCCCTCTCCCTACGAGCAGTACTTC

j_gene: TRBJ2-1
abundance: few
v_gene: TRBV7-6
d_gene: TRBD2
CDR3aa: CASSSPGTSGRARLANEQFF
CDR3nt: TGTGCCAGCAGTTCTCCCGGGACTAGCGGGAGGGCCAGGCTCGCTAATGAGCAGTTCTTC

j_gene: TRBJ2-5
abundance: many
v_gene: TRBV20-1
d_gene: .
CDR3aa: CSARAEGQETQYF
CDR3nt: TGCAGTGCTAGGGCGGAGGGACAAGAGACCCAGTACTTC

j_gene: TRBJ2-1
abundance: many
v_gene: TRBV12-3/TRBV12-4
d_gene: .
CDR3aa: CASRVGGASSYNEQFF
CDR3nt: TGTGCCAGCAGGGTGGGGGGGGCAAGCTCCTACAATGAGCAGTTCTTC

j_gene: TRBJ2-6
abundance: many
v_gene: TRBV12-3/TRBV12-4
d_gene: .
CDR3aa: CASRPTGLGANVLTF
CDR3nt: TGTGCCAGCAGACCCACAGGGTTAGGGGCCAACGTCCTGACTTTC

j_gene: TRBJ1-4
abundance: .
v_gene: TRBV20-1
d_gene: .
CDR3aa: CSAIGTIVPTNEKLFF
CDR3nt: TGCAGTGCGATCGGGACAATAGTGCCAACTAATGAAAAACTGTTTTTT

j_gene: TRBJ2-7
abundance: few
v_gene: TRBV5-6
d_gene: TRBD2
CDR3aa: CASSKRWDYLAYEQYF
CDR3nt: TGTGCCAGCAGCAAGCGGTGGGACTATCTAGCCTACGAGCAGTACTTC

j_gene: TRBJ2-3
abundance: .
v_gene: TRBV4-1
d_gene: .
CDR3aa: CASSQDLAGTDTQYF
CDR3nt: TGCGCCAGCAGCCAAGACCTTGCGGGGACAGATACGCAGTATTTT

j_gene: TRBJ1-5
abundance: many
v_gene: TRBV12-3/TRBV12-4
d_gene: TRBD1
CDR3aa: CASSPTGLDQPQHF
CDR3nt: TGTGCCAGCAGCCCGACAGGGTTGGATCAGCCCCAGCATTTT

j_gene: TRBJ2-7
abundance: many
v_gene: TRBV6-1
d_gene: TRBD2
CDR3aa: CASRETSGAEQYF
CDR3nt: TGTGCCAGCAGAGAGACTAGCGGTGCCGAGCAGTACTTC

j_gene: TRBJ2-7
abundance: many
v_gene: TRBV20-1
d_gene: .
CDR3aa: CSARQWDNHEQYF
CDR3nt: TGCAGTGCTCGACAGTGGGACAACCACGAGCAGTACTTC

j_gene: TRBJ2-7
abundance: few
v_gene: TRBV7-9
d_gene: TRBD2
CDR3aa: CASSRGPASGNAEQYF
CDR3nt: TGTGCCAGCAGTCGCGGGCCCGCTAGCGGGAACGCCGAGCAGTACTTC